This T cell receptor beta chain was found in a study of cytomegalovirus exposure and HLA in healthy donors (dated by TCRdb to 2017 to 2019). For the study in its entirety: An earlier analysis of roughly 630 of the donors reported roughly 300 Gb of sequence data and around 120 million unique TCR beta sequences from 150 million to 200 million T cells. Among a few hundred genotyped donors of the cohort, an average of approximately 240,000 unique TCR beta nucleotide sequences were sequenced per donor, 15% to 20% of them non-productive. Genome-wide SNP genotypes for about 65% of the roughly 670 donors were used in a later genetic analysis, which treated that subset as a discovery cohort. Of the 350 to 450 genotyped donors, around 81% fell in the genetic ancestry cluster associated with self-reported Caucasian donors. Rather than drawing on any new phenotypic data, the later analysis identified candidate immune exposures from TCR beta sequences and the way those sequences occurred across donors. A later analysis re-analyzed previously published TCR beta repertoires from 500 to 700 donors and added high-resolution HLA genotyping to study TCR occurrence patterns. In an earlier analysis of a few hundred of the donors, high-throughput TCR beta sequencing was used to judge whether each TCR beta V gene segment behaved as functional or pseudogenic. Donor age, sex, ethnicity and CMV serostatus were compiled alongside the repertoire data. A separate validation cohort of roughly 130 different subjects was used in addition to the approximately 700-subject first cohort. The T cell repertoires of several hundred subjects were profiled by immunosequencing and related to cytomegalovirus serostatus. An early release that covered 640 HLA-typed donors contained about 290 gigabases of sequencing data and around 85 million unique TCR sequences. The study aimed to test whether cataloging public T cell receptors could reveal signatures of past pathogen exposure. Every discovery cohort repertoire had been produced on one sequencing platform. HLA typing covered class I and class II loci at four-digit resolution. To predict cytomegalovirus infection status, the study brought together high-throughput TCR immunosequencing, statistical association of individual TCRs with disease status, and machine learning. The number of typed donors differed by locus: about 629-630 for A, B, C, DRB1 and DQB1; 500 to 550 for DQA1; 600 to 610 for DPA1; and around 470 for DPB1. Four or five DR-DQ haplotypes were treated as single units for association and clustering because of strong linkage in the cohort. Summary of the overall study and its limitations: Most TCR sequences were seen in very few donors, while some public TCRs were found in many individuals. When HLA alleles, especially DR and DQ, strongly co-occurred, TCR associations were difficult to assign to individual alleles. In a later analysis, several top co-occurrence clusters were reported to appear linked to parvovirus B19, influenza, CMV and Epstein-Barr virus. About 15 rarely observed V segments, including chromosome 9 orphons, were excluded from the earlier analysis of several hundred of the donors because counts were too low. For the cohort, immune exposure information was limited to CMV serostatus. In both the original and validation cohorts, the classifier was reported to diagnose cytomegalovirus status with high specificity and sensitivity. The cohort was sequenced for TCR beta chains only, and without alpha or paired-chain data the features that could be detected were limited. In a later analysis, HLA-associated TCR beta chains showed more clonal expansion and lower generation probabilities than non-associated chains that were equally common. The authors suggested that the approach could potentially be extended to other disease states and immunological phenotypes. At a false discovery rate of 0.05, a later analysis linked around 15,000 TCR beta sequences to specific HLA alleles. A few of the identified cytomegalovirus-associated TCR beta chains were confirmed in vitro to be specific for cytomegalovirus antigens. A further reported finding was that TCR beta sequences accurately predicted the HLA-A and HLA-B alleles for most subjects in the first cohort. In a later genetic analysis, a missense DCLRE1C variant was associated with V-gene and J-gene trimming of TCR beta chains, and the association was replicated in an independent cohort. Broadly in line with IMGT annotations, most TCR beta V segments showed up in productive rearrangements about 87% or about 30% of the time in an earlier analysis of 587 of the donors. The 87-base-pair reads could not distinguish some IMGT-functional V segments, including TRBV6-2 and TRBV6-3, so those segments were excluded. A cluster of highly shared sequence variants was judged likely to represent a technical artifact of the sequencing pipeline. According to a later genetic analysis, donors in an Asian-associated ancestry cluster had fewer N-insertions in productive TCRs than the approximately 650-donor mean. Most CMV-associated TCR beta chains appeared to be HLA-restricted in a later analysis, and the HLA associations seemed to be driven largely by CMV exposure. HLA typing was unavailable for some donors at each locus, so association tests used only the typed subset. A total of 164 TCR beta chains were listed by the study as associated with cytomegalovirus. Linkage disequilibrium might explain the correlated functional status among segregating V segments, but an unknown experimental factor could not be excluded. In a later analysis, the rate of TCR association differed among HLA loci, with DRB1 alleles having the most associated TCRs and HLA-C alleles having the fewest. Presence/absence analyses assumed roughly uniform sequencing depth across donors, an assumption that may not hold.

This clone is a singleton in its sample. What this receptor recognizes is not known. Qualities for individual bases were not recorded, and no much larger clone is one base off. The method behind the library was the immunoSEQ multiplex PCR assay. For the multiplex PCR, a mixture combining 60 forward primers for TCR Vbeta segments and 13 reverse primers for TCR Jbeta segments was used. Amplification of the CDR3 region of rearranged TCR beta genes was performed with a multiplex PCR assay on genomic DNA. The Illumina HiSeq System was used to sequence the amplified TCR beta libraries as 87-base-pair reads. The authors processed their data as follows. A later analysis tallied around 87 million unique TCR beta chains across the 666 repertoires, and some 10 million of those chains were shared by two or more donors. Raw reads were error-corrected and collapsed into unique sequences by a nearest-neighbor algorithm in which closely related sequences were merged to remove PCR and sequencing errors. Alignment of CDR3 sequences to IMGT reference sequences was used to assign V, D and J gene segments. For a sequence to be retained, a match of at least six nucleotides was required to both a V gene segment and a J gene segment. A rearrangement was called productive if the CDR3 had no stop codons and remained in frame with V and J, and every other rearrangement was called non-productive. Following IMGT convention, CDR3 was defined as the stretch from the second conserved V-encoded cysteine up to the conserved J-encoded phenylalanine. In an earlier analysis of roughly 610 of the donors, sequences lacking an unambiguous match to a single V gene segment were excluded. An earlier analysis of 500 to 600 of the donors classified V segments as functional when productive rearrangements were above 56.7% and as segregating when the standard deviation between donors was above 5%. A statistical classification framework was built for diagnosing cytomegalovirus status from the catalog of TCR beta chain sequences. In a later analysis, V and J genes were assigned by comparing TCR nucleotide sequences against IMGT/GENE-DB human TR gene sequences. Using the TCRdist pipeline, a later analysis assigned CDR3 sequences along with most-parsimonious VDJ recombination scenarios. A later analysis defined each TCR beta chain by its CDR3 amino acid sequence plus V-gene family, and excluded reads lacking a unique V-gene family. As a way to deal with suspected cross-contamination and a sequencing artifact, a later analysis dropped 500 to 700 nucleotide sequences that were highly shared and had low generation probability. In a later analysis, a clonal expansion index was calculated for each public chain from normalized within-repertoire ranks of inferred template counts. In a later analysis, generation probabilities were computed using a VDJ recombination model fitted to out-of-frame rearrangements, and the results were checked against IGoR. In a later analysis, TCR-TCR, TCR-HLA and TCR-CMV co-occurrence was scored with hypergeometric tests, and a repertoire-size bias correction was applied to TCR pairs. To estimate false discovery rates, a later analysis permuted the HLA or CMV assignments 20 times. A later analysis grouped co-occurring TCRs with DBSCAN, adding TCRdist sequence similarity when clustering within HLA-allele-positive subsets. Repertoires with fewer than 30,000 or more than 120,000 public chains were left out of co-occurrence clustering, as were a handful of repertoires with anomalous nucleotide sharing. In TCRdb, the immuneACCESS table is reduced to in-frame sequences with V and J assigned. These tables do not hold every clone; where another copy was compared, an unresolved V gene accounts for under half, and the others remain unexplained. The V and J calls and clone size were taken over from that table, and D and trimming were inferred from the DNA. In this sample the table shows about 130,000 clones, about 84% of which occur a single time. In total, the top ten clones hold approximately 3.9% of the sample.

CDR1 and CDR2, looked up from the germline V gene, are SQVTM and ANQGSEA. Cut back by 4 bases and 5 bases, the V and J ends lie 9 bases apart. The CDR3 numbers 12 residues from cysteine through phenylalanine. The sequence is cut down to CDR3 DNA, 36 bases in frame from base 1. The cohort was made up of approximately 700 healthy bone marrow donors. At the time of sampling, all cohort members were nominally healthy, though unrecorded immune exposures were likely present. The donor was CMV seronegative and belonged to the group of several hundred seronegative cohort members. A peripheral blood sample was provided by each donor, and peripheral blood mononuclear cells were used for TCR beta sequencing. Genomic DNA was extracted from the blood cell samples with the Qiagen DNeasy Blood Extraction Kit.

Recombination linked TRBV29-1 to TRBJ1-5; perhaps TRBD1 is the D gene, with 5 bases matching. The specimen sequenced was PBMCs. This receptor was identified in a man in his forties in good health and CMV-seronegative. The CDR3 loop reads CSVAQGHQPQHF. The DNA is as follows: TGCAGCGTTGCCCAGGGTCATCAGCCCCAGCATTTT. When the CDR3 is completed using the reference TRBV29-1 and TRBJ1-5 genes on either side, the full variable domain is SAVISQKPSRDICQRGTSLTIQCQVDSQVTMMFWYRQQPGQSLTLIATANQGSEATYESGFVIDKFPISRPNLTFSTLTVSNMSPEDSSIYLCSVAQGHQPQHFGDGTRLSIL.